These 5 T cell receptor beta chains originate from one sample sequenced in a study of CXCR4 blockade with PD-1 therapy in pancreatic cancer. Sequencing used immunoSEQ multiplex PCR; TCRdb keeps in-frame clones, though not all of them. The sample contains about 17,000 clones, around three quarters of which appear only once. Sequences were obtained from tumor tissue. Source of these receptors: a human donor with pancreatic ductal adenocarcinoma.

The chain's CDR3 is CSVFGGGSGNTIYF. The CDR3 DNA is TGCAGCGTTTTTGGCGGAGGCTCTGGAAACACCATATATTTT. The chain carries TRBV29-1 and TRBJ1-3; no reliable D call. Germline V CDR1 and CDR2: SQVTM, ANQGSEA. V lost 5 bases and J lost 0, with 11 bases in between. The CDR3 spans 14 residues.

The chain couples TRBV29-1 to TRBJ2-7; D is possibly TRBD1 or TRBD2 (5 bases each). The CDR3 has 12 residues. The V end was cut by 2 bases, the J end by 2 bases, with 7 bases between. Germline CDR1 is SQVTM and CDR2 is ANQGSEA. CDR3 sequence: CSVESGPYEQYF. The DNA of the CDR3 is TGCAGCGTTGAATCGGGGCCCTACGAGCAGTACTTC.

In its sample, this clone was seen a few times. V usage is TRBV9 and J usage is TRBJ2-1; 8 nucleotides match TRBD2. Trimming took 0 bases from V and 6 from J; bases not matched to a gene: 5. This CDR3 contains 15 residues. Germline values: CDR1 SGDLS, CDR2 YYNGEE. The CDR3 region has the DNA TGTGCCAGCAGCGTAGGAGCGGGAGAGAGCAATGAGCAGTTCTTC. The encoded protein is CASSVGAGESNEQFF.

The genes are TRBV30 and TRBJ2-7; 7 positions agree with TRBD1. V trimming: 8 bases; J trimming: 2 bases; junction bases outside the gene matches: 6. This CDR3 region has 12 residues. Per germline, CDR1 GTSNPN and CDR2 SVGIG (reference sequence). The CDR3 is CAGRDSPYEQYF. CDR3 sequence (DNA): TGTGCCGGACGGGACAGCCCCTACGAGCAGTACTTC. The full variable domain, its missing parts supplied by reference TRBV30 and TRBJ2-7, is SQTIHQWPATLVQPVGSPLSLECTVEGTSNPNLYWYRQAAGRGLQLLFYSVGIGQISSEVPQNLSASRPQDRQFILSSKKLLLSDSGFYLCAGRDSPYEQYFGPGTRLTVT.

The rearrangement joins TRBV28 to TRBJ2-1, with 10 bases identical to TRBD2. V lost 11 bases and J lost 2; bases outside the gene matches: 9. In germline, CDR1 is MDHEN, CDR2 SYDVKM. The CDR3 is 15 residues long. The CDR3 sequence is CALRAGGGAYNEQFF. The CDR3 DNA sequence: TGTGCCCTCCGAGCGGGAGGGGGGGCCTACAATGAGCAGTTCTTC.